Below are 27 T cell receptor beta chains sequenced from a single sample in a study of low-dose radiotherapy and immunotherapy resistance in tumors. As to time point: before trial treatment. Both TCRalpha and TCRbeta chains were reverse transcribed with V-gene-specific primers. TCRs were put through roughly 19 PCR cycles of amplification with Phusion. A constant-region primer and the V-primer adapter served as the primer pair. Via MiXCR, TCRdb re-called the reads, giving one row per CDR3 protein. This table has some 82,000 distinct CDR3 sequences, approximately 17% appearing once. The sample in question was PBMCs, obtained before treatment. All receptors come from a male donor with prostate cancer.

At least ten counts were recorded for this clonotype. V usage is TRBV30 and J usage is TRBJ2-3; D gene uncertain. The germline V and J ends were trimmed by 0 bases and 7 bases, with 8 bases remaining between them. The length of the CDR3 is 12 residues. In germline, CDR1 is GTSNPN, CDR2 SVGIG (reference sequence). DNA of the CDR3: TGTGCCTGGAGTGTAGCGTTAAATACGCAGTATTTT. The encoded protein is CAWSVALNTQYF.

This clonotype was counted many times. The CDR3 protein is CASSWGVGAYNEQFF. Written as DNA, the CDR3 is TGTGCCAGCAGCTGGGGGGTGGGGGCCTACAATGAGCAGTTCTTC. V and J are TRBV5-6 and TRBJ2-1; perhaps TRBD2 as D (6 bases). Germline CDR1 SGHDT, CDR2 YYEEEE. The CDR3 loop spans 15 amino acids. The V and J ends lost 3 bases and 2 bases respectively, with 12 bases between them.

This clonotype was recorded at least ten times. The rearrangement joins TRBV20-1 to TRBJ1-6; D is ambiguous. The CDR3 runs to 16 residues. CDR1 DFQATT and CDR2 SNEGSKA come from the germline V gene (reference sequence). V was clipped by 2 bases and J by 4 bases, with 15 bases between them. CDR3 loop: CSARHAVRVYNSPLHF. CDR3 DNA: TGCAGTGCTAGACACGCCGTGAGGGTTTATAATTCACCCCTCCACTTT.

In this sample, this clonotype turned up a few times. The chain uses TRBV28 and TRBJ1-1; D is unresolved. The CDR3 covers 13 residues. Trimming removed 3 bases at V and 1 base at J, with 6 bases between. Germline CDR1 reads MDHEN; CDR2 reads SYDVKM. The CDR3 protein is CASSFLANTEAFF. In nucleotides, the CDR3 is TGTGCCAGCAGTTTTCTGGCGAACACTGAAGCTTTCTTT.

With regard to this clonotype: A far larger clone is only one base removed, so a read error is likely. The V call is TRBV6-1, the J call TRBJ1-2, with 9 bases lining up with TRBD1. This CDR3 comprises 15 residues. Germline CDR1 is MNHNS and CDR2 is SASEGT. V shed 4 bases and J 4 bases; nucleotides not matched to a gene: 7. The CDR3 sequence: CASSGGQGQLYGYTF. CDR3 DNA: TGTGCCAGCAGTGGTGGACAGGGGCAGCTCTATGGCTACACCTTC.

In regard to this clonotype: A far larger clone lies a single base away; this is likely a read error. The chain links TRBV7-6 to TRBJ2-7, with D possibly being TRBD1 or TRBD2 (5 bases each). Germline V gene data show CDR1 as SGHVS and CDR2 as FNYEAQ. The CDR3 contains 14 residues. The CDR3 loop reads CASSLAMGPYEQCF. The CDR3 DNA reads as TGTGCCAGCAGCTTGGCCATGGGACCCTACGAGCAGTGCTTC.

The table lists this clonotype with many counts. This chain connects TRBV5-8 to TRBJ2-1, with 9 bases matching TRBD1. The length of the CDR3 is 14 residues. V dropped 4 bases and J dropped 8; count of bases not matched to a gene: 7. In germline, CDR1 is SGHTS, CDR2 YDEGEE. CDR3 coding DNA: TGTGCCAGCAGCACGGACAGGGGAAGGGATGAGCAGTTCTTC. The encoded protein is CASSTDRGRDEQFF.

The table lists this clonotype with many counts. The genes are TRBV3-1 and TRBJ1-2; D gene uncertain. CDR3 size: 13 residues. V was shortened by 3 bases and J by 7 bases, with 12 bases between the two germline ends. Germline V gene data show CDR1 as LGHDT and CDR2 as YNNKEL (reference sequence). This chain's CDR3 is CASSQVREAGYTF. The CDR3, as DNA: TGTGCCAGCAGCCAGGTTAGGGAGGCTGGCTACACCTTC. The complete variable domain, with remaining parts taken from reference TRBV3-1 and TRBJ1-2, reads DTAVSQTPKYLVTQMGNDKSIKCEQNLGHDTMYWYKQDSKKFLKIMFSYNNKELIINETVPNRFSPKSPDKAHLNLHINSLELGDSAVYFCASSQVREAGYTFGSGTRLTVV.

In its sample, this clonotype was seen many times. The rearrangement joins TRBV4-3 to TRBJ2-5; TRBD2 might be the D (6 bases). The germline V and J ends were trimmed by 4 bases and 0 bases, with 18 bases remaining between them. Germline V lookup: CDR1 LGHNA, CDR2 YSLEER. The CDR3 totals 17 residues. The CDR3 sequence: CASSRVGDSPYQETQYF. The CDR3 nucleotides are TGCGCCAGCAGCCGGGTGGGGGACTCGCCGTACCAAGAGACCCAGTACTTC.

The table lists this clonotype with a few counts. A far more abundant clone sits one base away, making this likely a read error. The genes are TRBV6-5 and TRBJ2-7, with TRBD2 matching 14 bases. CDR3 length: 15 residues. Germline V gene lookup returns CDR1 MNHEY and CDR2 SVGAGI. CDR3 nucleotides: TGTGCCAGCAGCCGACTAGCGGGGGGGCCCTATGAGCAGTACTTC. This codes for CASSRLAGGPYEQYF.

The CDR3 coding sequence is TGTGCCAGCAGAGGGCAGGATCGTTCCTACGAGCAGTACTTC. This translates into CASRGQDRSYEQYF. This rearrangement joins TRBV2 to TRBJ2-7; D not resolved. V lost 6 bases to trimming and J lost 1 base, with 13 bases between them. The germline gives CDR1 SNHLY, CDR2 FYNNEI. The CDR3 contains 14 residues. Full variable domain (remainder filled in from reference TRBV2 and TRBJ2-7): EPEVTQTPSHQVTQMGQEVILRCVPISNHLYFYWYRQILGQKVEFLVSFYNNEISEKSEIFDDQFSVERPDGSNFTLKIRSTKLEDSAMYFCASRGQDRSYEQYFGPGTRLTVT.

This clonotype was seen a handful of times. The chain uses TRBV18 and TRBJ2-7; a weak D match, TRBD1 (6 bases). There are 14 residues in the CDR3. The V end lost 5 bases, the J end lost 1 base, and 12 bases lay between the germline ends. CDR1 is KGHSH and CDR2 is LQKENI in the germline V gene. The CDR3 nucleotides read TGTGCCAGCTCAAGTCTGGACAGTTCCTACGAGCAGTACTTC. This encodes CASSSLDSSYEQYF.

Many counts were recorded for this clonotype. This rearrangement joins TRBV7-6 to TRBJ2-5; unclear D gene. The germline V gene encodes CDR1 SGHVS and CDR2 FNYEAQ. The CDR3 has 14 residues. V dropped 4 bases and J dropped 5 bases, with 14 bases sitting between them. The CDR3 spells CASSYKALGETQYF. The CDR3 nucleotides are TGTGCCAGCAGCTACAAGGCCCTGGGGGAGACCCAGTACTTC.

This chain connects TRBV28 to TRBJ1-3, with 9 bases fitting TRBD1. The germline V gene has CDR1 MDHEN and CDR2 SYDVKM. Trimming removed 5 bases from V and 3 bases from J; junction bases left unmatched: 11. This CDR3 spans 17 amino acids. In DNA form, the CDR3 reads TGTGCCAGCAGTCCGCATTCCGGGACAGGGTTTGGAAACACCATATATTTT. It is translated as CASSPHSGTGFGNTIYF. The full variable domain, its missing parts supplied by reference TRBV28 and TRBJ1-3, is DVKVTQSSRYLVKRTGEKVFLECVQDMDHENMFWYRQDPGLGLRLIYFSYDVKMKEKGDIPEGYSVSREKKERFSLILESASTNQTSMYLCASSPHSGTGFGNTIYFGEGSWLTVV.

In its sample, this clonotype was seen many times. CDR3 nucleotide sequence: TGTGCCAGCAGCGGCCAGGGATTCCGGAATCAGCCCCAGCATTTT. The encoded protein is CASSGQGFRNQPQHF. The chain carries TRBV14 and TRBJ1-5; possible D gene TRBD1, 5 bases. CDR3 length: 15 residues. V lost 5 bases and J 4 bases, leaving 15 bases between the germline ends. Germline values: CDR1 SGHDN, CDR2 FVKESK.

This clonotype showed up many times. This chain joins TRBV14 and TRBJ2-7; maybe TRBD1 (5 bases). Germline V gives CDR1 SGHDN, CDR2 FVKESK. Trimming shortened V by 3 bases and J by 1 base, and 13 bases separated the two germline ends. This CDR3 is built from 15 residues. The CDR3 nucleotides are TGTGCCAGCAGCCATTTGGTGGGGCCTTCCTACGAGCAGTACTTC. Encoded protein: CASSHLVGPSYEQYF.

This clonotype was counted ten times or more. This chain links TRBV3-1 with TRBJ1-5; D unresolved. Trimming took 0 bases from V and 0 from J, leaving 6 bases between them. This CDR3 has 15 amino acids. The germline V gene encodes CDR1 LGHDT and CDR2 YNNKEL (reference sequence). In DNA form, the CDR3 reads TGTGCCAGCAGCCAAGATTCGGGTAGCAATCAGCCCCAGCATTTT. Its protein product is CASSQDSGSNQPQHF.

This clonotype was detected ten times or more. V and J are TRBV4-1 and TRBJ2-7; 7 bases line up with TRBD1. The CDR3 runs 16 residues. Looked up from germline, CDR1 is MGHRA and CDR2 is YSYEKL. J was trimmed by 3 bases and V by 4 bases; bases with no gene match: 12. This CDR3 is CASSRGPGQNSYEQYF. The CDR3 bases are TGCGCCAGCAGCCGAGGGCCGGGACAGAATAGCTACGAGCAGTACTTC.

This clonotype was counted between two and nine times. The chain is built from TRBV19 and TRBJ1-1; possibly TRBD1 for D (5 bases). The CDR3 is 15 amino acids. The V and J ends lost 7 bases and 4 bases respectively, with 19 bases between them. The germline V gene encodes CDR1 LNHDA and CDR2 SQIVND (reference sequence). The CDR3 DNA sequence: TGTGCCAGTAACACCCCCTTCGCGGGGGGCACTGAAGCTTTCTTT. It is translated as CASNTPFAGGTEAFF.

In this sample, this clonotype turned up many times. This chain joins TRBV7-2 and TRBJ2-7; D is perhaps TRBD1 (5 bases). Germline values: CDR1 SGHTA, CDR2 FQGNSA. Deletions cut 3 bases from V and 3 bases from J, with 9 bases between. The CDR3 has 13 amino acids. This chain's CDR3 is CASSFDSNYEQYF. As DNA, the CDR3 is TGTGCCAGCAGCTTCGACAGTAACTACGAGCAGTACTTC.

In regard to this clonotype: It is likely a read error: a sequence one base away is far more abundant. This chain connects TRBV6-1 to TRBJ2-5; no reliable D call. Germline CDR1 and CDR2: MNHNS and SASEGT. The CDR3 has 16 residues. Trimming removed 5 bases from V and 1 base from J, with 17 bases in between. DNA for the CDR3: TGTGCCAGCAGTTACTTTTACAGCAAGATCCAAGAGACCCAGTACTTC. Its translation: CASSYFYSKIQETQYF.

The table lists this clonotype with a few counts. CDR3 in DNA: TGCAGTGCTAGGGACACGAACTATGGCTACACCTTC. It codes for CSARDTNYGYTF. The chain couples TRBV20-1 to TRBJ1-2; D may be TRBD1 (5 bases). V was clipped by 3 bases and J by 2 bases, with 7 bases between them. CDR3 size: 12 residues. Germline-derived CDR1 and CDR2 are DFQATT and SNEGSKA (reference sequence).

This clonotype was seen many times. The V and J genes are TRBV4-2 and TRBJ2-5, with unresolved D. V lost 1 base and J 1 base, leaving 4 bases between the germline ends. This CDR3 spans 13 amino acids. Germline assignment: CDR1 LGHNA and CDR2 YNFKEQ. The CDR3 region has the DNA TGTGCCAGCAGCCAAGGGAGCCAAGAGACCCAGTACTTC. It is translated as CASSQGSQETQYF.

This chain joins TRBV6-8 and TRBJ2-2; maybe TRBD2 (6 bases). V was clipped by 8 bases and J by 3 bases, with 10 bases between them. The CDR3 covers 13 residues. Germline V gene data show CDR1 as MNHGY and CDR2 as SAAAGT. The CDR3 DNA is TGTGCCAGCTGGGACTTATACACCGGGGAGCTGTTTTTT. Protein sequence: CASWDLYTGELFF.

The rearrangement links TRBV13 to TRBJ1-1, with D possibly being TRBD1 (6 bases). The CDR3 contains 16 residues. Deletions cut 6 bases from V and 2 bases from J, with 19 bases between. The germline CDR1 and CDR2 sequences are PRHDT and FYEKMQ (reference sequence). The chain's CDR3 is CASSPQGWVINTEAFF. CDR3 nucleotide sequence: TGTGCCAGCAGTCCGCAGGGGTGGGTGATAAACACTGAAGCTTTCTTT.

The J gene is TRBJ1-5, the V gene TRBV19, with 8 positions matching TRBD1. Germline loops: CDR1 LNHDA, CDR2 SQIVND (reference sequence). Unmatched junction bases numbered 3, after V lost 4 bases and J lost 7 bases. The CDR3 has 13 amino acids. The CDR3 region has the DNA TGTGCCAGTAGTACCCAGGGGGCCCAGCCCCAGCATTTT. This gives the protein CASSTQGAQPQHF.

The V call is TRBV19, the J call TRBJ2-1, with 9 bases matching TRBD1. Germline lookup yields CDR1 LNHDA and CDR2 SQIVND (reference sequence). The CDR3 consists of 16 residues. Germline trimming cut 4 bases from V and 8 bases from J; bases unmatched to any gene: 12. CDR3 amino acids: CASSKGGGQGRYEQFF. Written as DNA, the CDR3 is TGTGCCAGTAGTAAGGGGGGGGGACAGGGTCGTTATGAGCAGTTCTTC.